This TCR beta chain was identified in a study of blood T cell repertoires in COVID-19. Study context: COVID-19 samples from acute and convalescent phases originated in the United States, Italy and Spain. Sample material is recorded as cDNA or gDNA derived from T cells, B-cell-depleted T cells, or PBMCs.

The authors' processing: Reference gene primer amplification gave nucleated cell count estimates. Generated by immunoSEQ multiplex PCR, the TCRdb table keeps only in-frame clones and is missing some. V, J and clone size are those of that table, while D and trimming were read from the DNA. Among a few hundred thousand clones listed, just over 85% were seen once. J lost 3 bases, V lost 5 bases, and 8 bases had no gene match. Looked up from germline, CDR1 is MNHEY and CDR2 is SMNVEV (reference sequence). The CDR3 runs 16 residues. The receptor was derived from a man older than 75 with acute or convalescent COVID-19. Sequenced: peripheral blood. The chain joins TRBV27 to TRBJ1-5; 9 bases agree with TRBD1. The CDR3 coding sequence is TGTGCCAGCAGTGCAGGGACAGGGATGTCCAATCAGCCCCAGCATTTT. It yields the protein CASSAGTGMSNQPQHF.